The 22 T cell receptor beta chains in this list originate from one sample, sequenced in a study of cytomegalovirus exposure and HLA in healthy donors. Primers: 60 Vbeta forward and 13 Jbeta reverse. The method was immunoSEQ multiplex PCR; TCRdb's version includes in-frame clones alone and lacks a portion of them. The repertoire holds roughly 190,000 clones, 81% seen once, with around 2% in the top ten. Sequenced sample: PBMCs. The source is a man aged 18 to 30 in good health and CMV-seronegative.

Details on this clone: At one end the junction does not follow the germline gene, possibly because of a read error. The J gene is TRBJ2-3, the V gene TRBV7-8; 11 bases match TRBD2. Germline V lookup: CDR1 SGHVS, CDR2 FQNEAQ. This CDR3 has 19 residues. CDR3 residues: CASTLVGVPGLAGTDTQYF. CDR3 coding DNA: TGTGCCAGCACCTTAGTAGGGGTACCGGGACTAGCGGGCACAGATACGCAGTATTTT. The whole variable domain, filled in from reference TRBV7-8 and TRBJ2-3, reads GAGVSQSPRYKVAKRGQDVALRCDPISGHVSLFWYQQALGQGPEFLTYFQNEAQLDKSGLPSDRFFAERPEGSVSTLKIQRTQQEDSAVYLCASTLVGVPGLAGTDTQYFGPGTRLTVL.

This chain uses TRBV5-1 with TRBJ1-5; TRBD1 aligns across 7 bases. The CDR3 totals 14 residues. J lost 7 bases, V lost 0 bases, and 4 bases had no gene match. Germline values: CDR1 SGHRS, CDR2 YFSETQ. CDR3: CASSLGGRGQPQHF. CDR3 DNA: TGCGCCAGCAGCTTGGGTGGCAGGGGGCAGCCCCAGCATTTT.

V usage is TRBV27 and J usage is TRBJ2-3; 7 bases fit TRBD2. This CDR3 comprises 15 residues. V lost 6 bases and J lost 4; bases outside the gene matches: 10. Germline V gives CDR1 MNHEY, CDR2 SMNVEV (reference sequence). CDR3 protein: CASRITGRGSDTQYF. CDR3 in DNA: TGTGCCAGCAGGATAACGGGGCGGGGGTCAGATACGCAGTATTTT.

CDR3 loop: CASGLTGQETQYF. CDR3 nucleotides: TGTGCTAGTGGTTTGACCGGCCAAGAGACCCAGTACTTC. The V call is TRBV12-5, the J call TRBJ2-5; no firm D call. The CDR3 consists of 13 residues. V was shortened by 2 bases and J by 1 base, with 5 bases between the two germline ends. The V gene's germline CDR1 is LGHNT and CDR2 FRNRAP.

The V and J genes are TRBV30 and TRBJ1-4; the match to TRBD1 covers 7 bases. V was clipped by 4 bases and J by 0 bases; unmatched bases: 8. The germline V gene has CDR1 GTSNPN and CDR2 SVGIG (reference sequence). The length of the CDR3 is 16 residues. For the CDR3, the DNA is TGTGCCTGGAACAGGGGCCAGTTCTCAACTAATGAAAAACTGTTTTTT. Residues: CAWNRGQFSTNEKLFF.

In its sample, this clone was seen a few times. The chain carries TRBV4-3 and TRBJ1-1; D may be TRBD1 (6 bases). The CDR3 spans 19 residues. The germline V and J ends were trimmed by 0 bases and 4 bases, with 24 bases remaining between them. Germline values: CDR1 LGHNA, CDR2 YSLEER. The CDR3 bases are TGCGCCAGCAGCCAAGATTTAGTCAGGGGAGTTGAGAGGGGCACTGAAGCTTTCTTT. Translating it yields CASSQDLVRGVERGTEAFF.

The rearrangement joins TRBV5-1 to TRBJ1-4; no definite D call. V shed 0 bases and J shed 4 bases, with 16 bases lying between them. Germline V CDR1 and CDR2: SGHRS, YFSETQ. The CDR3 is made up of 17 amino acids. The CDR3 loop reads CASSLGLQQTLNEKLFF. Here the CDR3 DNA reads TGCGCCAGCAGCTTGGGGCTTCAACAGACCCTTAATGAAAAACTGTTTTTT.

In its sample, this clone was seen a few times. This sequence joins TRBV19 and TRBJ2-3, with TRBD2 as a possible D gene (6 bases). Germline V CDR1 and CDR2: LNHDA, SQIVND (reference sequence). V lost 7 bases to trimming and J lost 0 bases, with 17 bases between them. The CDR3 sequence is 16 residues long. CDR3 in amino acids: CASKVSRGRSTDTQYF. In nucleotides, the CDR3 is TGTGCCAGTAAAGTGTCGCGGGGAAGAAGCACAGATACGCAGTATTTT.

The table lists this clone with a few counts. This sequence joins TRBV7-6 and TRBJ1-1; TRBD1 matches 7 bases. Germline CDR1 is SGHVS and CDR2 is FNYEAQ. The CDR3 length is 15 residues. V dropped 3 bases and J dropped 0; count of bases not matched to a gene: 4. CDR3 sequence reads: CASSLWTGMNTEAFF. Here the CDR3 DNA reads TGTGCCAGCAGCTTGTGGACAGGCATGAACACTGAAGCTTTCTTT.

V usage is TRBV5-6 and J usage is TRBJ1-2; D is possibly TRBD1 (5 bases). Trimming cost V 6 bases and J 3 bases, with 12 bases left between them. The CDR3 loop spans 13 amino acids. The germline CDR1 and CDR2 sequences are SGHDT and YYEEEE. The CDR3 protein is CASTVQVDYGYTF. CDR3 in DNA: TGTGCCAGCACCGTACAGGTTGACTATGGCTACACCTTC. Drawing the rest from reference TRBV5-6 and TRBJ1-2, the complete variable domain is DAGVTQSPTHLIKTRGQQVTLRCSPKSGHDTVSWYQQALGQGPQFIFQYYEEEERQRGNFPDRFSGHQFPNYSSELNVNALLLGDSALYLCASTVQVDYGYTFGSGTRLTVV.

The CDR3 spells CASSQVENTIYF. Written as DNA, the CDR3 is TGTGCCAGCAGCCAGGTTGAAAACACCATATATTTT. The V and J genes are TRBV7-9 and TRBJ1-3; the D is unclear. Trimming shortened V by 5 bases and J by 6 bases, and 8 bases separated the two germline ends. CDR3 length: 12 residues. Per germline, CDR1 SEHNR and CDR2 FQNEAQ (reference sequence).

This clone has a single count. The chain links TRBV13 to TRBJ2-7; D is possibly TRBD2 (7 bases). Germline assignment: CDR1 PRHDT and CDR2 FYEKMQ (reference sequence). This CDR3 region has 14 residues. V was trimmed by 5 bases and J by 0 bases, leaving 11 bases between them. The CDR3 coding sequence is TGTGCCAGCAGCAGGGGGGGGGCCTCCTACGAGCAGTACTTC. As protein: CASSRGGASYEQYF. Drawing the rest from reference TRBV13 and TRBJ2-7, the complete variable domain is AAGVIQSPRHLIKEKRETATLKCYPIPRHDTVYWYQQGPGQDPQFLISFYEKMQSDKGSIPDRFSAQQFSDYHSELNMSSLELGDSALYFCASSRGGASYEQYFGPGTRLTVT.

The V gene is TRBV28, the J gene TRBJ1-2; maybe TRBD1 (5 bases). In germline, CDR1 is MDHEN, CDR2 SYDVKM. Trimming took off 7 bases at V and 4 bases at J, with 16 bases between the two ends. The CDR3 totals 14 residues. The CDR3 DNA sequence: TGTGCCAGCACCCGAGGTACGGGGGGCTATGGCTACACCTTC. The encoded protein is CASTRGTGGYGYTF.

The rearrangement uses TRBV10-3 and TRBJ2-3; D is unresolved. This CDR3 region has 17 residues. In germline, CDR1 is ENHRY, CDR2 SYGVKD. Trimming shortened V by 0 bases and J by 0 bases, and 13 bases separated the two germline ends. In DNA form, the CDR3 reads TGTGCCATCAGTGAGTCGATTGCAGGTTCTAGCACAGATACGCAGTATTTT. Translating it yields CAISESIAGSSTDTQYF.

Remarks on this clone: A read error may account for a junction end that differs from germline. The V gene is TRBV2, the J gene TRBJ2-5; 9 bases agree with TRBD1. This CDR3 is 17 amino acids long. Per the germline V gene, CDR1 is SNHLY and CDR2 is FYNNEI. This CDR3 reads CVSSLGLDRGVGETQYF. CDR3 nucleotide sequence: TGTGTCAGCAGTCTGGGGCTGGACAGGGGTGTGGGGGAGACCCAGTACTTC.

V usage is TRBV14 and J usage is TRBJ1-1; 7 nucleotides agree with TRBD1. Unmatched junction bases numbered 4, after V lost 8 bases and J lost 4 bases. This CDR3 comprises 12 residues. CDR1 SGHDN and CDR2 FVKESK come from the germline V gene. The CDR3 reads CASGQVSTEAFF. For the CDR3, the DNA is TGTGCCAGCGGACAGGTTAGCACTGAAGCTTTCTTT.

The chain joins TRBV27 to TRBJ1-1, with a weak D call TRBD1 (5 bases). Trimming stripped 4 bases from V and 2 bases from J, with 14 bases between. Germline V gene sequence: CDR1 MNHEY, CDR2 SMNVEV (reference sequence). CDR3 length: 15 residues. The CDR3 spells CASSSISGVNTEAFF. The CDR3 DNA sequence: TGTGCCAGCAGTTCAATATCGGGGGTAAACACTGAAGCTTTCTTT.

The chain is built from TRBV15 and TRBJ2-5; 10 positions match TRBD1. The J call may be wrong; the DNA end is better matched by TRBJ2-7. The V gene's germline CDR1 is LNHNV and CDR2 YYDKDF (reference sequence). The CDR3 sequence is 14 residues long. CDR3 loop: CATSGRDRGHEQYF. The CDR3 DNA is TGTGCCACCAGCGGCCGGGACAGGGGACACGAGCAGTACTTC.

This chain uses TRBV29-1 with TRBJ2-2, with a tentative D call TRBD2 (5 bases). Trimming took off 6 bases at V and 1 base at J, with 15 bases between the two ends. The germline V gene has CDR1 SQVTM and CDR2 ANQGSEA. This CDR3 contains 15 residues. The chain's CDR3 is CSVGSGKMNTGELFF. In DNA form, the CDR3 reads TGCAGCGTCGGCTCCGGGAAGATGAACACCGGGGAGCTGTTTTTT.

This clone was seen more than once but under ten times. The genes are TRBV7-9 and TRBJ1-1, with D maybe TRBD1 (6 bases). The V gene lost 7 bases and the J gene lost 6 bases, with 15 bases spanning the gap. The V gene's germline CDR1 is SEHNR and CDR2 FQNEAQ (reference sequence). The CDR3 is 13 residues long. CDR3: CASIEQGNAEAFF. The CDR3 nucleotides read TGTGCCAGCATCGAACAGGGTAACGCTGAAGCTTTCTTT.

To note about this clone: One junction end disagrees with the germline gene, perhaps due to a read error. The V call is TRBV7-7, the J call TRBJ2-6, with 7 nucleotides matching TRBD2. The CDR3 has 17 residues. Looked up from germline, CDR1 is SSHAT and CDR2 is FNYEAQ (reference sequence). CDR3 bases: TGTGCTAGCAGCTCAGATAGCGGGCTGGGTGGGGCCAACGTCCTGACTTTC. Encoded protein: CASSSDSGLGGANVLTF.

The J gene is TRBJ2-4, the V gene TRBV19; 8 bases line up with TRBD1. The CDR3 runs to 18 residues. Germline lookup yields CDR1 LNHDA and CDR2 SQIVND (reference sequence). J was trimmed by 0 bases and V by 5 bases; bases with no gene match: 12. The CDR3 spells CASSPGGWQGAAKNIQYF. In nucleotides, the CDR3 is TGTGCCAGTAGTCCGGGTGGCTGGCAGGGGGCAGCCAAAAACATTCAGTACTTC.